Sequencing of this T cell receptor beta chain was carried out in a study of cytomegalovirus exposure and HLA in healthy donors. Study details: According to later analysis, the same platform produced the 130 or so validation and several hundred first-cohort repertoires.

The CDR3 loop spans 14 amino acids. With 5 bases clipped from V and 5 bases from J, the junction kept 7 bases outside the gene matches. CDR1 and CDR2 (germline): SGHRS, YFSETQ. Measured with immunoSEQ multiplex PCR; TCRdb has only the in-frame clones, and not every one. This table holds 75,000 to 90,000 clones, 90% to 96% found once. General study findings and limits: As was reported, the classifier diagnosed cytomegalovirus status with high specificity and sensitivity.

Details on this clone: What it recognizes is unknown.

The chain links TRBV5-1 to TRBJ2-3; 8 positions match TRBD2. The specimen was PBMCs. The TCR originated in a man younger than 30 in good health and CMV-seropositive. The CDR3 sequence is CASSRAGAGDTQYF. In DNA, the CDR3 is TGCGCCAGCAGTCGAGCGGGAGCGGGAGATACGCAGTATTTT.